These 17 T cell receptor beta chains were all obtained from the same sample, sequenced in a study of T cells in Graves' hyperthyroidism and ophthalmopathy. RNA transcripts were the template for amplifying TCR beta CDR3 regions. When the TCR CDR3 underwent first-round RT-PCR, the HTBI primer set was used. TCRdb passed the multiplex PCR reads through MiXCR, listing each CDR3 protein once. The sample includes 560,000 or so distinct CDR3 sequences, about 20% of them seen just once. The sequencing input was blood. Receptor source: a man between 35 and 55 years old with Graves' ophthalmopathy.

The rearrangement links TRBV7-2 to TRBJ1-3, with a tentative D call TRBD1 (6 bases). The CDR3 spans 16 residues. Trimming removed 6 bases from V and 0 bases from J, with 15 bases in between. Germline V lookup: CDR1 SGHTA, CDR2 FQGNSA. The CDR3 nucleotides are TGTGCCAGCAGATCCCGGGGGCGCAGCTCTGGAAACACCATATATTTT. It specifies CASRSRGRSSGNTIYF.

With regard to this clonotype: A much larger clone differs from this one at a single base, so this may be a read error. V is TRBV6-1 and J is TRBJ2-1; D unresolved. CDR1 and CDR2 (germline): MNHNS, SASEGT. The CDR3 is 13 amino acids. CDR3 sequence reads: CASSESGYNEQLF. The CDR3 nucleotides are TGTGCCAGCAGTGAATCGGGCTACAATGAGCAGCTCTTC.

The J gene is TRBJ2-4, the V gene TRBV5-1; 8 bases are a match to TRBD2. The CDR3 is 16 amino acids. The germline V gene encodes CDR1 SGHRS and CDR2 YFSETQ. V was clipped by 0 bases and J by 4 bases; unmatched bases: 6. CDR3 amino acids: CASSLAGGALKNIQYF. CDR3 bases: TGCGCCAGCAGCTTGGCCGGGGGGGCACTTAAAAACATTCAGTACTTC.

At least ten counts were recorded for this clonotype. The chain combines TRBV27 with TRBJ1-1, with D unresolved. CDR1 is MNHEY, CDR2 SMNVEV, per germline (reference sequence). The CDR3 runs 13 residues. V lost 2 bases to trimming and J lost 7 bases, with 11 bases between them. The CDR3 spells CASSLGSGSEAFF. The CDR3 DNA reads TGTGCCAGCAGTTTAGGGTCGGGAAGTGAAGCTTTCTTT.

In this sample, this clonotype turned up a few times. Here the CDR3 reads CASRDTLGGSTDTQYF. The CDR3, as DNA: TGCGCCAGCAGAGATACCCTCGGGGGTTCCACAGATACGCAGTATTTT. The chain couples TRBV5-1 to TRBJ2-3, with D maybe TRBD2 (6 bases). Trimming removed 5 bases at V and 2 bases at J, with 18 bases between. The CDR3 spans 16 residues. Germline CDR1 is SGHRS and CDR2 is YFSETQ. Full variable domain (outside the CDR3, taken from reference TRBV5-1 and TRBJ2-3): KAGVTQTPRYLIKTRGQQVTLSCSPISGHRSVSWYQQTPGQGLQFLFEYFSETQRNKGNFPGRFSGRQFSNSRSEMNVSTLELGDSALYLCASRDTLGGSTDTQYFGPGTRLTVL.

This clonotype was counted at least ten times. The chain combines TRBV2 with TRBJ2-7; no reliable D call. The CDR3 is 10 residues long. Germline lookup yields CDR1 SNHLY and CDR2 FYNNEI. The V end lost 6 bases, the J end lost 4 bases, and 4 bases lay between the germline ends. CDR3 bases: TGTGCCAGCAGGGGGTACGAGCAGTACTTC. It specifies CASRGYEQYF.

This clonotype was counted a few times. The V and J genes are TRBV10-3 and TRBJ2-5, with unresolved D. Germline V gene lookup returns CDR1 ENHRY and CDR2 SYGVKD. Trimming stripped 3 bases from V and 1 base from J, with 9 bases between. The CDR3 is made up of 14 amino acids. The CDR3 is CAISDRRTQETQYF. The DNA for the CDR3 is TGTGCCATCAGTGACCGGCGTACCCAAGAGACCCAGTACTTC.

The sample holds many counts of this clonotype. The chain couples TRBV27 to TRBJ1-1; the D is unclear. Germline CDR1 and CDR2: MNHEY and SMNVEV (reference sequence). Deletions cut 2 bases from V and 8 bases from J, with 21 bases between. The CDR3 loop spans 16 amino acids. The CDR3 is CASSLRSPGGLGEAFF. The CDR3 coding sequence is TGTGCCAGCAGTTTAAGAAGCCCGGGAGGGCTGGGGGAAGCTTTCTTT.

This sequence joins TRBV6-1 and TRBJ2-2; 7 positions match TRBD1. Unmatched junction bases numbered 1, after V lost 4 bases and J lost 5 bases. Per germline, CDR1 MNHNS and CDR2 SASEGT. The CDR3 extends over 13 amino acids. The chain's CDR3 is CASSGQGTGELFF. The CDR3 bases are TGTGCCAGCAGTGGACAGGGAACCGGGGAGCTGTTTTTT.

The V call is TRBV7-6, the J call TRBJ2-5; 9 bases match TRBD1. V was clipped by 4 bases and J by 4 bases; unmatched bases: 7. Germline assignment: CDR1 SGHVS and CDR2 FNYEAQ. The CDR3 runs 15 residues. CDR3 sequence reads: CASSSRGQGRETQYF. CDR3 sequence (DNA): TGTGCCAGCAGCTCCCGGGGACAGGGAAGAGAGACCCAGTACTTC.

The chain combines TRBV18 with TRBJ2-2; TRBD1 matches 8 bases. The germline gives CDR1 KGHSH, CDR2 LQKENI. V lost 6 bases and J lost 5; bases outside the gene matches: 11. The CDR3 is made up of 16 amino acids. CDR3: CASSPFQGAQTGELFF. Written as DNA, the CDR3 is TGTGCCAGCTCTCCATTTCAGGGGGCGCAAACCGGGGAGCTGTTTTTT.

The sample holds a few counts of this clonotype. The gene calls are TRBV7-6 and TRBJ2-1; a weak D match, TRBD2 (7 bases). CDR3 length equals 15 residues. V gave up 0 bases and J gave up 9 bases, with 15 bases separating them. From germline, CDR1 is SGHVS and CDR2 FNYEAQ. CDR3 residues: CASSLAGGARPEQFF. The CDR3 nucleotides are TGTGCCAGCAGCTTAGCAGGGGGGGCTCGGCCTGAGCAGTTCTTC.

This chain uses TRBV30 with TRBJ2-2, with TRBD1 as a possible D gene (5 bases). This CDR3 region has 10 residues. Germline assignment: CDR1 GTSNPN and CDR2 SVGIG (reference sequence). V was pared by 2 bases and J by 12 bases, with 7 bases between. This CDR3 reads CAWSRQKLFF. The CDR3 coding sequence is TGTGCCTGGAGTCGACAGAAGCTGTTTTTT.

The chain couples TRBV7-8 to TRBJ2-3; the D is unclear. With 3 bases removed from V and 3 bases from J, the gap between germline ends came to 10 bases. Germline CDR1 is SGHVS and CDR2 is FQNEAQ. The CDR3 is 14 residues long. The CDR3 protein is CASSFEAQTDTQYF. CDR3 DNA sequence: TGTGCCAGCAGCTTTGAAGCTCAGACAGATACGCAGTATTTT.

The rearrangement uses TRBV10-3 and TRBJ2-1, with TRBD2 matching 7 bases. The CDR3 covers 13 residues. The ends lost 10 bases at V and 7 bases at J; junction bases unmatched: 10. CDR1 is ENHRY, CDR2 SYGVKD, per germline. As DNA, the CDR3 is TGTGCCACGGCCGGGGGAGGGTCGAATGAGCAGTTCTTC. Its protein product is CATAGGGSNEQFF.

This clonotype was detected a few times. The V call is TRBV7-2, the J call TRBJ1-2; D is undetermined. V lost 2 bases and J 6 bases, leaving 16 bases between the germline ends. The CDR3 loop spans 15 amino acids. CDR1 SGHTA and CDR2 FQGNSA come from the germline V gene. The CDR3 region has the DNA TGTGCCAGCAGCTTAACGGTCAAAACGGGCGATGGCTACACCTTC. Translation: CASSLTVKTGDGYTF.

This clonotype was seen more than once but under ten times. The chain employs TRBV4-1 and TRBJ2-1; 8 positions match TRBD2. CDR1 and CDR2 from the germline V gene are MGHRA and YSYEKL. There are 15 residues in the CDR3. Germline trimming cut 8 bases from V and 6 bases from J; bases unmatched to any gene: 12. As DNA, the CDR3 is TGCGCCAGCGCCGCAATTTCGGGACTAGTCAATGAGCAGTTCTTC. Encoded protein: CASAAISGLVNEQFF.